The 8 T cell receptor beta chains below come from one sample, sequenced in a study of molecular identifiers for immune sequencing clone quantification. Via MiXCR, TCRdb re-called the PCR reads, giving one row per CDR3 protein. This table has approximately 500,000 distinct CDR3 sequences, 25% appearing once. Sequenced input: naive CD8+ T cells from blood, with Jurkat cell RNA spiked in. Described subset: FACS-sorted CD8+CD4-CCR7+CD45RA+ naive T cells. These receptors all stem from a human donor in good health. Some libraries in this study had Jurkat cell RNA spiked in.

This clonotype was picked up many times. The chain has TRBV19 and TRBJ2-7; D unresolved. Trimming took off 6 bases at V and 2 bases at J, with 14 bases between the two ends. CDR3 length equals 14 residues. CDR1 and CDR2 (germline): LNHDA, SQIVND (reference sequence). This CDR3 reads CASSPQPLTYEQYF. The CDR3 DNA sequence: TGTGCCAGTAGCCCCCAGCCCCTCACCTACGAGCAGTACTTC.

The genes are TRBV2 and TRBJ2-3, with TRBD2 as a possible D gene (6 bases). CDR1 SNHLY and CDR2 FYNNEI come from the germline V gene. The CDR3 consists of 18 residues. V gave up 11 bases and J gave up 6 bases, with 33 bases separating them. The CDR3 DNA reads TGTGCCCGCGCTGCCTTAGGAGGGGCCTCTCTGATGTGGGATACGCAGTATTTT. This encodes CARAALGGASLMWDTQYF.

This clonotype was detected a few times. The chain combines TRBV4-1 with TRBJ1-5; D is undetermined. The CDR3 consists of 13 residues. Between the trimmed V and J ends, which lost 1 base and 12 bases, there was a span of 13 bases. CDR1 is MGHRA and CDR2 is YSYEKL in the germline V gene. DNA for the CDR3: TGCGCCAGCAGCCAAGCTCCCGAAGTGGGCCAGCATTTT. Protein product: CASSQAPEVGQHF.

The table lists this clonotype with a few counts. The rearrangement uses TRBV5-5 and TRBJ2-1, with D unresolved. Germline V gene lookup returns CDR1 SGHKS and CDR2 YYEKEE (reference sequence). V shed 7 bases and J shed 8 bases, with 19 bases lying between them. CDR3 length: 14 residues. CDR3 sequence: CASLLMPTGDEQFF. CDR3 coding DNA: TGTGCCAGCCTCTTGATGCCCACGGGCGATGAGCAGTTCTTC.

This clonotype was found many times. The chain couples TRBV4-3 to TRBJ2-7; D not resolved. The CDR3 contains 13 residues. Trimming removed 1 base from V and 3 bases from J, with 7 bases in between. Per germline, CDR1 LGHNA and CDR2 YSLEER. The CDR3, as DNA: TGCGCCAGCAGCCAAGTTGACGGCTACGAGCAGTACTTC. Translation gives CASSQVDGYEQYF.

J is TRBJ2-5 and V is TRBV9; 7 bases are shared with TRBD2. The CDR3 length is 18 residues. CDR1 and CDR2 from the germline V gene are SGDLS and YYNGEE. V gave up 4 bases and J gave up 5 bases; unmatched junction bases: 20. The CDR3 loop reads CASSPDGAGVGFGETQYF. DNA of the CDR3: TGTGCCAGCAGCCCAGACGGGGCGGGAGTAGGTTTTGGGGAGACCCAGTACTTC.

The chain recombines TRBV6-2 or TRBV6-3 with TRBJ1-1; D is ambiguous. Trimming left V 7 bases short and J 1 base short, with 10 bases between. This CDR3 comprises 13 residues. Per germline, CDR1 MNHEY and CDR2 SVGEGT. Here the CDR3 DNA reads TGTGCCAGCACTCCCGTGGGGAACACTGAAGCTTTCTTT. This encodes CASTPVGNTEAFF.

This chain joins TRBV9 and TRBJ2-1, with 11 bases that match TRBD2. V lost 3 bases and J lost 1; bases outside the gene matches: 3. The CDR3 covers 16 residues. Looked up from germline, CDR1 is SGDLS and CDR2 is YYNGEE. The CDR3: CASSDGTSGSYNEQFF. The CDR3 coding sequence is TGTGCCAGCAGCGACGGGACTAGCGGTTCCTACAATGAGCAGTTCTTC.